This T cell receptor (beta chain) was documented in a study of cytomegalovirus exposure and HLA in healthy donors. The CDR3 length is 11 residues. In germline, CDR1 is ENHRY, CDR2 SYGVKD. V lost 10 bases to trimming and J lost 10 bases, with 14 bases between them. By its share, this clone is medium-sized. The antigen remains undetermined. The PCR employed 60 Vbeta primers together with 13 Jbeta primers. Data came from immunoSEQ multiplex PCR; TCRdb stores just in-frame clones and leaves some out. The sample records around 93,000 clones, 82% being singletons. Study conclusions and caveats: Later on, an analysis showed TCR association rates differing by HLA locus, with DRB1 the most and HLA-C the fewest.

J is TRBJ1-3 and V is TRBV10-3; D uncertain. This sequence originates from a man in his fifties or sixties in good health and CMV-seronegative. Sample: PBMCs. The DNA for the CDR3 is TGTGCCACCGAGAGTGGGCCGACCATATATTTT. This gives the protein CATESGPTIYF.